The subject of this entry is one T cell receptor beta chain. Its antigen is as yet unknown. The entry originates in a study of cytomegalovirus exposure and HLA in healthy donors. About the study: The same platform was used for the 130 or so validation repertoires and the approximately 670 first-cohort repertoires, a later analysis reported. General study points: The authors listed roughly 150 TCR beta chains as cytomegalovirus-associated. In the roughly 130 validation repertoires, a later analysis found that first-cohort TCR clusters tended to co-occur.

This table comes from immunoSEQ multiplex PCR, and its TCRdb copy is limited to in-frame clones, with some not included. The repertoire holds 180,000 or so clones, with about 87% as singletons. The CDR3 is made up of 14 amino acids. Germline CDR1 and CDR2: SGHRS and YFSETQ. The germline V and J ends were trimmed by 0 bases and 1 base, with 7 bases remaining between them. The donors were part of the 120-subject validation cohort, which stood apart from the approximately 640-subject first cohort. Input material: PBMCs. The receptor comes from a woman in her 30s in good health and CMV-seronegative. The chain carries TRBV5-1 and TRBJ1-1, with D unresolved. The CDR3 DNA is TGCGCCAGCAGCTTGGGGGAGTGGAACACTGAAGCTTTCTTT. Translated: CASSLGEWNTEAFF.